This T cell receptor beta chain was sequenced for a study of T cell repertoires in cytomegalovirus infection. Points from the study as a whole: Summed frequency of public TCR beta families distinguished CMV carriers with the relevant HLA.

This clonotype was counted a few times. What it binds is unknown. CDR3 length: 14 amino acids. The V gene lost 5 bases and the J gene lost 6 bases, with 14 bases spanning the gap. One entry per CDR3 protein results from TCRdb running MiXCR on the reads. The sample lists some 300,000 distinct CDR3 sequences, around 9.1% occurring once. The sequencing input was PBMCs. This chain links TRBV12-3 or TRBV12-4 with TRBJ2-1; maybe TRBD1 (8 bases). The sequence came from a human donor in good health (CMV status not recorded). Some clones in this sample may be carry-over from other donors' samples. The CDR3: CASSERDRSNEQFF. The DNA of the CDR3 is TGTGCCAGCAGTGAGCGGGACAGGTCCAATGAGCAGTTCTTC.